This T cell receptor (beta chain) was captured by sequencing in a study of immune heterogeneity within non-small cell lung tumors. Study-wide results and caveats: Higher local tumor mutational burden went with moderately higher local T-cell clonality, R around 0.35.

The length of the CDR3 is 16 residues. Between the trimmed V and J ends, which lost 4 bases and 0 bases, there was a span of 13 bases. Germline V gene sequence: CDR1 DFQATT, CDR2 SNEGSKA (reference sequence). The starting template was genomic DNA from bulk tumor, around 620 ng per sample. Spaced far apart, several biopsies were taken from each primary tumor during surgery. The study cohort was described as untreated, and its members had newly diagnosed non-small cell lung cancer. They went on to have curative surgery. Patients with newly diagnosed non-small cell lung cancer who underwent surgery with curative intent served as donors. Of note for this clonotype: Its antigen is not identified.

For the TCR beta CDR3, multiplex PCR with 32 V and 13 J primers performed the amplification. TCRdb analysed the multiplex PCR reads with MiXCR anew, one entry per CDR3 protein. The sample gives over a thousand distinct CDR3 sequences, over 40% of which show up once; approximately 16% is in the top ten. The clonotype was recovered from a man aged 55-75 years with non-small cell lung cancer. This chain joins TRBV20-1 and TRBJ1-6; D is unclear. The source material was lung tumor tissue. The CDR3 coding sequence is TGCAGTGCTATCGGAGCGACGGGCTCCTATAATTCACCCCTCCACTTT. Its translation is CSAIGATGSYNSPLHF.